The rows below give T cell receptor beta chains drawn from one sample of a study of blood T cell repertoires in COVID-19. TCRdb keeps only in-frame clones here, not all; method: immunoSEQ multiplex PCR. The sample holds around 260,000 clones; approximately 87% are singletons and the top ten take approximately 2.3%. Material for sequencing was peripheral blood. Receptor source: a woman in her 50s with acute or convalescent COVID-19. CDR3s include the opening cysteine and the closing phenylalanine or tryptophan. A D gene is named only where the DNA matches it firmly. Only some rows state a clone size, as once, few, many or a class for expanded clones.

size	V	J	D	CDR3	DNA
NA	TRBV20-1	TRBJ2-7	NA	CSGTLDYEQYF	TGCAGCGGGACACTTGACTACGAGCAGTACTTC
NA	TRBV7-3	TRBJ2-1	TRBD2	CASSLKGAGGLNEQFF	TGTGCCAGCAGCTTAAAGGGAGCGGGAGGATTGAATGAGCAGTTCTTC
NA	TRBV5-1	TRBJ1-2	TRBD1	CASSPLGEGAYGYTF	TGCGCCAGCAGCCCGTTAGGAGAGGGGGCCTATGGCTACACCTTC
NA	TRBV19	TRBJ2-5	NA	CASSTSETQYF	TGTGCCAGTAGTACTAGTGAGACCCAGTACTTC
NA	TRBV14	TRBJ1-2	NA	CASSQIMAGAIYGYTF	TGTGCCAGCAGCCAAATAATGGCAGGGGCAATTTATGGCTACACCTTC
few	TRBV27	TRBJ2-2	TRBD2	CASSRPGTRLAGELFF	TGTGCCAGCAGTCGACCCGGGACTAGGCTTGCCGGGGAGCTGTTTTTT
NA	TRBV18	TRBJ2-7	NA	CASSPSDQLAQYF	TGTGCCAGCTCACCGTCCGATCAATTGGCGCAGTACTTC
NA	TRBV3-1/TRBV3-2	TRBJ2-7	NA	CASSQRQGGYEQYF	TGTGCCAGCAGCCAGCGTCAGGGGGGCTACGAGCAGTACTTC
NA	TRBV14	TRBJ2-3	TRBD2	CASSRLAGGRGTDTQYF	TGTGCCAGCAGCCGACTAGCGGGAGGCCGAGGCACAGATACGCAGTATTTT
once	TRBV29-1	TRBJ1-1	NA	CSVEDPRTAEAFF	TGCAGCGTTGAAGACCCCCGGACAGCTGAAGCTTTCTTT
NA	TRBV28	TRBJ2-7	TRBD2	CASTPRAGWVEQYF	TGTGCCAGCACCCCCCGAGCGGGATGGGTCGAGCAGTACTTC
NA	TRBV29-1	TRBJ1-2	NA	CSTRRTDNYGYTF	TGCAGCACGAGAAGGACAGACAACTATGGCTACACCTTC
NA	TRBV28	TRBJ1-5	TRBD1	CANQGGRNQPQHF	TGTGCCAACCAAGGGGGCCGCAATCAGCCCCAGCATTTT
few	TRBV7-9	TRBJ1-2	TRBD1	CASSLEAGGFGYTF	TGTGCCAGCAGCTTAGAGGCAGGGGGCTTTGGCTACACCTTC
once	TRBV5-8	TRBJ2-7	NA	CASSLVDAQNEQYF	TGTGCCAGCAGCTTGGTAGATGCTCAAAACGAGCAGTACTTC
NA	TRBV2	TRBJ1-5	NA	CASSRSGSRPQHF	TGTGCCAGCAGTAGATCAGGCAGTCGACCCCAGCATTTT
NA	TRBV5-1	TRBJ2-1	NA	CASSHASTQGTEQFF	TGCGCCAGCAGCCACGCAAGCACCCAGGGTACTGAGCAGTTCTTC
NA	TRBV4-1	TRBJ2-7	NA	CASSQELRDSYEQYF	TGCGCCAGCAGCCAAGAATTGCGCGACTCCTACGAGCAGTACTTC
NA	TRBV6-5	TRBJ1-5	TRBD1	CASSYTQGPNQPQHF	TGTGCCAGCAGTTACACACAGGGGCCGAATCAGCCCCAGCATTTT
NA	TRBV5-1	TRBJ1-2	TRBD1	CASSGLDRGVGYTF	TGCGCCAGCAGCGGCCTAGACAGGGGAGTTGGCTACACCTTC
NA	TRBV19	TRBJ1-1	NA	CASSFGPAGSSAEAFF	TGTGCCAGTAGTTTCGGGCCTGCAGGGTCATCAGCTGAAGCTTTCTTT
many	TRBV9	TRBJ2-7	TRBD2	CASSVGGTSGKNAYEQYF	TGTGCCAGCAGCGTCGGGGGGACTAGCGGAAAGAACGCCTACGAGCAGTACTTC
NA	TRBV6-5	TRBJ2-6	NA	CASSYGGFSGANVLTF	TGTGCCAGCAGTTACGGCGGGTTCTCTGGGGCCAACGTCCTGACTTTC
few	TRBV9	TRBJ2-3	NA	CASSVDVGTDTQYF	TGTGCCAGCAGCGTAGATGTAGGCACAGATACGCAGTATTTT
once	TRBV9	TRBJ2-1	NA	CASSVTPRGSNEQFF	TGTGCCAGCAGCGTAACCCCTCGAGGCTCCAATGAGCAGTTCTTC
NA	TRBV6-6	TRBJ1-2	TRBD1	CASSYIGQDSYGYTF	TGTGCCAGCAGTTACATCGGACAGGACTCCTATGGCTACACCTTC